The clone carrying this TCR beta chain has only one observation. Trimming cost V 4 bases and J 4 bases; bases outside gene matches: 5. Germline CDR1 and CDR2: SQVTM and ANQGSEA. The CDR3 is 13 residues long. Each CDR3 protein gets one entry after TCRdb re-called the 5' RACE reads with MiXCR. The profile shows around 150,000 distinct CDR3 sequences, 6% to 8.5% of them singletons. The sample comes from a study of CD8 T cells in ankylosing spondylitis. Sequences were obtained from blood, either unsorted or a sorted T cell fraction (not recorded which). J is TRBJ1-2 and V is TRBV29-1, with 8 bases identical to TRBD1. The clonotype was recovered from a female donor with ankylosing spondylitis or in good health (not recorded which). The CDR3: CSVAGGYTYGYTF. DNA of the CDR3: TGCAGCGTTGCAGGGGGCTATACCTATGGCTACACCTTC.